A selection of T cell receptor beta chains follows, all from one sample in a study of metastatic and nonmetastatic thyroid tumors. Using MiXCR, TCRdb reanalyzed the PCR reads. Here the sample spans roughly 30,000 clones, around 3.9% being singletons. The sample was blood. These receptor sequences come from a male donor with papillary thyroid cancer or a benign thyroid nodule (not recorded which). Some clones in this sample may be carry-over from other donors' samples. The CDR3 runs from the conserved cysteine through the conserved F or W. A D gene is named only where the DNA matches it firmly. Where a row states a size, it is once, few, many or the class of an expanded clone; other rows omit it.

d_call: TRBD2; j_call: TRBJ2-7; clone_size: medium-sized; v_call: TRBV6-1; cdr3_aa: CASSYGGSYEQYF; cdr3_nt: TGTGCCAGCAGTTACGGGGGGTCCTACGAGCAGTACTTC
d_call: -; j_call: TRBJ2-3; clone_size: many; v_call: TRBV30; cdr3_aa: CAWSVTRGTDTQYF; cdr3_nt: TGTGCCTGGAGTGTAACCCGTGGCACAGATACGCAGTATTTT
d_call: TRBD1; j_call: TRBJ2-7; clone_size: medium-sized; v_call: TRBV28; cdr3_aa: CASSAPGQGTYEQYF; cdr3_nt: TGTGCCAGCAGTGCACCGGGACAGGGAACCTACGAGCAGTACTTC
d_call: TRBD2; j_call: TRBJ2-1; clone_size: medium-sized; v_call: TRBV25-1; cdr3_aa: CASSELAGYNEQFF; cdr3_nt: TGTGCCAGCAGTGAATTAGCGGGGTACAATGAGCAGTTCTTC
d_call: -; j_call: TRBJ1-1; clone_size: many; v_call: TRBV4-1; cdr3_aa: CASTFGVGTPTEAFF; cdr3_nt: TGCGCCAGCACCTTTGGGGTTGGGACCCCCACTGAAGCTTTCTTT
d_call: -; j_call: TRBJ1-4; clone_size: many; v_call: TRBV28; cdr3_aa: CASSLGQSTNEKLFF; cdr3_nt: TGTGCCAGCAGTTTAGGACAGTCAACTAATGAAAAACTGTTTTTT
d_call: -; j_call: TRBJ1-1; clone_size: few; v_call: TRBV12-3/TRBV12-4; cdr3_aa: CASSGTGKAFF; cdr3_nt: TGTGCCAGTAGCGGTACAGGGAAAGCTTTCTTT
d_call: -; j_call: TRBJ2-5; clone_size: -; v_call: TRBV19; cdr3_aa: CASSTSLAQGGLAQYF; cdr3_nt: TGTGCCAGTAGTACCTCCCTTGCCCAGGGCGGTTTGGCCCAGTACTTC
d_call: -; j_call: TRBJ1-5; clone_size: many; v_call: TRBV10-2; cdr3_aa: CASSGAYSNQPQHF; cdr3_nt: TGCGCCAGCAGTGGCGCATATAGCAATCAGCCCCAGCATTTT
d_call: -; j_call: TRBJ2-1; clone_size: many; v_call: TRBV20-1; cdr3_aa: CSAKDPLPTRSSYNEQFF; cdr3_nt: TGCAGTGCCAAAGACCCTCTTCCTACCCGGAGTTCCTACAATGAGCAGTTCTTC
d_call: TRBD1; j_call: TRBJ2-2; clone_size: -; v_call: TRBV19; cdr3_aa: CASSINRGPNTAELSF; cdr3_nt: TGTGCCAGTAGTATTAACAGGGGACCCAACACCGCGGAGCTGTCTTTT
d_call: -; j_call: TRBJ2-3; clone_size: many; v_call: TRBV15; cdr3_aa: CATSQLGLASTDTQYF; cdr3_nt: TGTGCCACCAGCCAGCTCGGACTGGCCAGCACAGATACGCAGTATTTT
d_call: -; j_call: TRBJ1-4; clone_size: few; v_call: TRBV7-9; cdr3_aa: CASRSDSEDNEKLFF; cdr3_nt: TGTGCCAGCAGATCCGACAGTGAGGATAATGAAAAACTGTTTTTT
d_call: TRBD2; j_call: TRBJ2-1; clone_size: many; v_call: TRBV4-1; cdr3_aa: CASSPRRRGTGNEQFF; cdr3_nt: TGCGCCAGCAGCCCCAGACGGCGGGGGACGGGCAATGAGCAGTTCTTC
d_call: TRBD1; j_call: TRBJ1-1; clone_size: many; v_call: TRBV3-1; cdr3_aa: CASSRDSRNTEAFF; cdr3_nt: TGTGCCAGCAGCCGGGACAGTAGGAACACTGAAGCTTTCTTT
d_call: -; j_call: TRBJ1-2; clone_size: medium-sized; v_call: TRBV6-1; cdr3_aa: CASSLGAYDGYTF; cdr3_nt: TGTGCCAGCAGCTTAGGAGCCTACGATGGCTACACCTTC
d_call: -; j_call: TRBJ1-6; clone_size: few; v_call: TRBV7-9; cdr3_aa: CASSWGGKDSPLHF; cdr3_nt: TGTGCCAGCAGCTGGGGGGGGAAGGATTCACCCCTCCACTTT
d_call: -; j_call: TRBJ2-7; clone_size: many; v_call: TRBV19; cdr3_aa: CASSNNPGTASYEQYF; cdr3_nt: TGTGCCAGTAGTAACAACCCCGGGACGGCATCCTACGAGCAGTACTTC
d_call: TRBD2; j_call: TRBJ2-1; clone_size: few; v_call: TRBV6-1; cdr3_aa: CASRRLAGGAYNEQFF; cdr3_nt: TGTGCCAGCAGGAGATTAGCGGGAGGGGCCTACAATGAGCAGTTCTTC
d_call: -; j_call: TRBJ1-5; clone_size: -; v_call: TRBV4-1; cdr3_aa: CASSLEGGNQPQHF; cdr3_nt: TGCGCCAGCAGCCTGGAGGGGGGAAATCAGCCCCAGCATTTT
d_call: -; j_call: TRBJ1-6; clone_size: few; v_call: TRBV2; cdr3_aa: CASSEFGGQNSPLHF; cdr3_nt: TGTGCCAGCAGTGAATTTGGGGGGCAGAATTCACCCCTCCACTTT
d_call: -; j_call: TRBJ2-5; clone_size: many; v_call: TRBV3-1; cdr3_aa: CASSPTGTAAMEGYF; cdr3_nt: TGTGCCAGCAGCCCCACAGGGACTGCTGCTATGGAGGGGTACTTC
d_call: TRBD1; j_call: TRBJ2-7; clone_size: many; v_call: TRBV5-6; cdr3_aa: CVSSSRFSGTGSFYEQYF; cdr3_nt: TGTGTCAGCAGCTCCCGCTTCTCCGGGACAGGGTCCTTTTACGAGCAGTACTTC
d_call: TRBD2; j_call: TRBJ2-7; clone_size: many; v_call: TRBV3-1; cdr3_aa: CASSQERGLAGGRYEQYF; cdr3_nt: TGTGCCAGCAGCCAAGAACGGGGACTAGCGGGAGGAAGGTACGAGCAGTACTTC
d_call: -; j_call: TRBJ1-1; clone_size: few; v_call: TRBV18; cdr3_aa: CASSPSRGPGTEAFF; cdr3_nt: TGTGCCAGCTCACCATCACGGGGGCCGGGCACTGAAGCTTTCTTT
d_call: TRBD2; j_call: TRBJ2-7; clone_size: few; v_call: TRBV4-2; cdr3_aa: CASSQLTSGKSYEQYF; cdr3_nt: TGTGCCAGCAGCCAGTTGACTAGCGGCAAGTCCTACGAGCAGTACTTC
d_call: -; j_call: TRBJ2-5; clone_size: many; v_call: TRBV5-4; cdr3_aa: CASSSTWTGSSETQYF; cdr3_nt: TGTGCCAGCAGCTCAACTTGGACGGGCTCGAGCGAGACCCAGTACTTC
d_call: -; j_call: TRBJ1-6; clone_size: few; v_call: TRBV6-1; cdr3_aa: CASSDGEGYSPLHF; cdr3_nt: TGTGCCAGCAGTGATGGGGAGGGATATTCACCCCTCCACTTT
d_call: -; j_call: TRBJ2-2; clone_size: few; v_call: TRBV24-1; cdr3_aa: CATSYLQDTGELFF; cdr3_nt: TGTGCCACCAGTTATTTACAGGACACCGGGGAGCTGTTTTTT
d_call: -; j_call: TRBJ1-2; clone_size: few; v_call: TRBV19; cdr3_aa: CASSAVAGRGYTF; cdr3_nt: TGTGCCAGTAGTGCCGTGGCAGGGCGAGGCTACACCTTC
d_call: TRBD1; j_call: TRBJ2-1; clone_size: few; v_call: TRBV19; cdr3_aa: CASSTWDSASSYNEQFF; cdr3_nt: TGTGCCAGTAGTACCTGGGACAGTGCGAGCTCCTACAATGAGCAGTTCTTC
d_call: -; j_call: TRBJ2-7; clone_size: few; v_call: TRBV11-2; cdr3_aa: CASSGLYTNTEQYF; cdr3_nt: TGTGCCAGCAGCGGCCTGTATACTAATACCGAGCAGTACTTC
d_call: -; j_call: TRBJ2-1; clone_size: medium-sized; v_call: TRBV2; cdr3_aa: CASSWAGGNEQFF; cdr3_nt: TGTGCCAGCAGTTGGGCGGGCGGGAATGAGCAGTTCTTC